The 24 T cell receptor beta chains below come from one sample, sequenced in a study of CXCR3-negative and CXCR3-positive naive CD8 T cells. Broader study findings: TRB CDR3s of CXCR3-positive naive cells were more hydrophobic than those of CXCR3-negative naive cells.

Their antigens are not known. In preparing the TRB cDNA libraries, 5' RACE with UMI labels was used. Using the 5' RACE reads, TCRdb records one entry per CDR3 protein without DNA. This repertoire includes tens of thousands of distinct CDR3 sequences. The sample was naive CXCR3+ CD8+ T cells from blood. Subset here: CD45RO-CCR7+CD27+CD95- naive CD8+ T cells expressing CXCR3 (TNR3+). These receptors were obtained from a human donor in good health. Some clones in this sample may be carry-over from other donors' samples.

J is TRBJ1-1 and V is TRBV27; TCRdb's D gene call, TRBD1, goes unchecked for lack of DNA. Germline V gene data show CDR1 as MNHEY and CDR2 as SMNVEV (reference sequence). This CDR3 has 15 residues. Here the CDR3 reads CASSLGRTRGTEAFF.

This CDR3 is CASKVGTALNIQYF. V and J are TRBV5-1 and TRBJ2-4; TCRdb's assignment of TRBD1 cannot be checked, as there is no DNA. Germline values: CDR1 SGHRS, CDR2 YFSETQ. The CDR3 runs 14 residues.

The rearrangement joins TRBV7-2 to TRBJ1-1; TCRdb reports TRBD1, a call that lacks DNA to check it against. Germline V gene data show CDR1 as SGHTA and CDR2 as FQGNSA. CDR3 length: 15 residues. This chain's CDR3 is CASSLVWQGGREAFF.

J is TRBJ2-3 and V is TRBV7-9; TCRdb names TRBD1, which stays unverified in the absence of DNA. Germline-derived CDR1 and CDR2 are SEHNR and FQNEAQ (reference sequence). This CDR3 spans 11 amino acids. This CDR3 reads CASTPGNTQYF.

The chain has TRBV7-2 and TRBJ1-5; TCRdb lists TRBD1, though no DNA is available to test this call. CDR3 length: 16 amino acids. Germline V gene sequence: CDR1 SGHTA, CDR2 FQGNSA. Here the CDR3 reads CASSRSGTGGNQPQHF.

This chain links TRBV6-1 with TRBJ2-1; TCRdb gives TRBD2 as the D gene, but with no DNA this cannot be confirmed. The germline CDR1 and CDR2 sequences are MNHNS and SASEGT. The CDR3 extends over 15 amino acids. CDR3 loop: CASSEGLAGGNEQFF.

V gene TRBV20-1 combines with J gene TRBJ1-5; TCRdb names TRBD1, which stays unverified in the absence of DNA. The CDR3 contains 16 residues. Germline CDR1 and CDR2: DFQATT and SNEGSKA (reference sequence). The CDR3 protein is CSAISVRGQINQPQHF.

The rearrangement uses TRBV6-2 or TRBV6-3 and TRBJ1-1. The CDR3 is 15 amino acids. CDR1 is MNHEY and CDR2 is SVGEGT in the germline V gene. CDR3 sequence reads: CASSPYGRGGTEAFF.

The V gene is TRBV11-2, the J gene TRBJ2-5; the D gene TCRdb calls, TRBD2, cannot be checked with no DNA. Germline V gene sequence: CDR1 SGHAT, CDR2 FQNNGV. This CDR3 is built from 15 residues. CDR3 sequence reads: CASSFWTSGEETQYF.

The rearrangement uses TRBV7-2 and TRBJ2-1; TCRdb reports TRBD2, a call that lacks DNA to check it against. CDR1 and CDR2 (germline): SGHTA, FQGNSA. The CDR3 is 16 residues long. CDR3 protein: CASSSTSGGPYNEQFF.

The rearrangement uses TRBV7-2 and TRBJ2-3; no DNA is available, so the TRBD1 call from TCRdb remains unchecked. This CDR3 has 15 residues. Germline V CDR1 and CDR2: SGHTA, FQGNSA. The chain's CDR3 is CASNQWGGITDTQYF.

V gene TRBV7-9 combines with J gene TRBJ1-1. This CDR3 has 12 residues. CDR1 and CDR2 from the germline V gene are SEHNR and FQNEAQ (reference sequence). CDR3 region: CASSLLGTEAFF.

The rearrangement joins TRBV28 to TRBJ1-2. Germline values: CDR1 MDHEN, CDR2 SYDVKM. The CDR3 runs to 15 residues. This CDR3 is CASSRRRHINYGYTF.

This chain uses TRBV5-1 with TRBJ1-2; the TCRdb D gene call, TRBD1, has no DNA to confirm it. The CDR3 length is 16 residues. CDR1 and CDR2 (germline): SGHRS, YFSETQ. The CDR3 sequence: CASSLVARTDNYGYTF.

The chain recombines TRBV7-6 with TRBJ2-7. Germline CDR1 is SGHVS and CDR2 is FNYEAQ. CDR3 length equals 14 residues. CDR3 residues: CASSLVGGTYEQYF. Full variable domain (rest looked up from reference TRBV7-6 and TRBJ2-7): GAGVSQSPRYKVTKRGQDVALRCDPISGHVSLYWYRQALGQGPEFLTYFNYEAQQDKSGLPNDRFSAERPEGSISTLTIQRTEQRDSAMYRCASSLVGGTYEQYFGPGTRLTVT.

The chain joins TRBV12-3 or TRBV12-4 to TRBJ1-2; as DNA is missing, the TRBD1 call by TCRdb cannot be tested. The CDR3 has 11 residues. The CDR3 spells CASSRGHGYTF.

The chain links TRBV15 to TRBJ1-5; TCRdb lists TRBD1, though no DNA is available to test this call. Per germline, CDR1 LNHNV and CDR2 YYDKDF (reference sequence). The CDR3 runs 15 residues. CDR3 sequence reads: CATSTTGVIDQPQHF.

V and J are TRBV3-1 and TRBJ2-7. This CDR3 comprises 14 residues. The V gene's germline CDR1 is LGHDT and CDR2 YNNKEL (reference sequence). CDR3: CASSPDRYHYEQYF.

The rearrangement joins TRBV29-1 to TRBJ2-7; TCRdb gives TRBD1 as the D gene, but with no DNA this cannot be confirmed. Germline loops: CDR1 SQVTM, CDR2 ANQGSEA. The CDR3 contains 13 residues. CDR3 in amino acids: CSVLDTSSYEQYF.

The CDR3 here is CSVEDLADYTSYNEQFF. The rearrangement joins TRBV29-1 to TRBJ2-1; TCRdb names TRBD2, which stays unverified in the absence of DNA. Germline V gene lookup returns CDR1 SQVTM and CDR2 ANQGSEA. There are 17 residues in the CDR3.

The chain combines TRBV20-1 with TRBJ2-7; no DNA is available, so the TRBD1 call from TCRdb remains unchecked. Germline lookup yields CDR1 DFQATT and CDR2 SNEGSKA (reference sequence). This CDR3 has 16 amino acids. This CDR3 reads CSARSDRIPGYYEQYF.

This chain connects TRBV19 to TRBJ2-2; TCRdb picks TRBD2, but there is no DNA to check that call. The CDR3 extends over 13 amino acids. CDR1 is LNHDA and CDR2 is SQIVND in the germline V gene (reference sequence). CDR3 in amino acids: CASAIGSTGELFF.

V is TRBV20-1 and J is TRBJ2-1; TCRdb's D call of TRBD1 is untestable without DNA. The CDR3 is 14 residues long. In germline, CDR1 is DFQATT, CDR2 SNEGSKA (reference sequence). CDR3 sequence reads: CSARWTGNYNEQFF.

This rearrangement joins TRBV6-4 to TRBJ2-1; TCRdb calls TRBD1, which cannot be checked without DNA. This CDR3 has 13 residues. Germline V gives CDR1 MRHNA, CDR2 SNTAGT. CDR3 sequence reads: CASSDRDYNEQFF.